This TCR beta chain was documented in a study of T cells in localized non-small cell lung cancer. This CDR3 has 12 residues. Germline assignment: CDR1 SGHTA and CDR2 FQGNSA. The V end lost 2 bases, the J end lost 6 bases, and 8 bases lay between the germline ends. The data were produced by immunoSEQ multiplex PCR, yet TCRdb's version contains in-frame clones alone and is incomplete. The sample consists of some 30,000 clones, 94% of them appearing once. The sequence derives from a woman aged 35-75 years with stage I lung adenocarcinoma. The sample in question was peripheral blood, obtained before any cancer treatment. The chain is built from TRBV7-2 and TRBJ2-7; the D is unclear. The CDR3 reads CASSLTLAEQYF. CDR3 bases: TGTGCCAGCAGCTTAACGTTAGCCGAGCAGTACTTC.